The sample holds a few counts of the clone carrying this T cell receptor (beta chain). Extraction and reverse transcription of RNA yielded cDNA as the sequencing template. Produced via immunoSEQ multiplex PCR; TCRdb's table is partial and in-frame only. The sample comprises roughly 120,000 clones, approximately 59% of which are singletons, and approximately 31% rests with the top ten. The germline V gene encodes CDR1 SQVTM and CDR2 ANQGSEA. V was shortened by 8 bases and J by 0 bases, with 13 bases between the two germline ends. This CDR3 contains 13 residues. The data belong to a study of CD8+ T cells in alopecia areata. The treatment here: oral pan-JAK inhibitor, 5-10 mg twice daily.

The TCR was taken from a human donor with alopecia areata. The chain uses TRBV29-1 and TRBJ1-2; no clear D gene. Sequenced material: CD8+ T cells sorted from blood, taken at week 4, from a patient treated with tofacitinib. The CDR3 coding sequence is TGCAGCTGGATACCAGTTTCTAACTATGGCTACACCTTC. It is translated as CSWIPVSNYGYTF.